The 18 T cell receptor beta chains below were found in one sample sequenced in a study of vaccination effects on CD4 cells after COVID-19. For these TCRs, the target antigens are not known. Antigen-specific CD4+ T cells were expanded (with viral peptide pools) by the ViraFEST assay ahead of sequencing. The authors isolated CD4+ T cells after around 9 days of culture. Vaccine recipients lacked prior SARS-CoV-2 infection and had negative nucleocapsid antibodies. Clones were sequenced by immunoSEQ multiplex PCR, and TCRdb holds only the in-frame ones, with some missing. This table has tens of thousands of clones, around 70% appearing once. This sample comprised CD4+ T cells from PBMCs cultured with SARS-CoV-2 spike peptides, obtained before COVID-19 vaccination. The receptors derive from a human donor who received a COVID-19 vaccine.

V usage is TRBV19 and J usage is TRBJ2-7; TRBD1 matches 9 bases. Germline CDR1 is LNHDA and CDR2 is SQIVND (reference sequence). Losses at the gene ends were 11 bases for V and 5 bases for J; bases not matched to a gene: 7. The CDR3 sequence is 12 residues long. CDR3 protein: CASRDREHEQYF. In DNA form, the CDR3 reads TGTGCCTCCCGGGACAGGGAGCACGAGCAGTACTTC.

The chain has TRBV14 and TRBJ2-2; possible D gene TRBD1, 5 bases. CDR1 SGHDN and CDR2 FVKESK come from the germline V gene. V was pared by 0 bases and J by 1 base, with 18 bases between. The CDR3 has 19 amino acids. CDR3 region: CASSQDRVWGTLNTGELFF. The CDR3, as DNA: TGTGCCAGCAGCCAAGATCGGGTTTGGGGCACTTTGAACACCGGGGAGCTGTTTTTT.

This rearrangement joins TRBV6-5 to TRBJ1-1, with D maybe TRBD1 (6 bases). Deletions cut 6 bases from V and 11 bases from J, with 25 bases between. The CDR3 length is 15 residues. From germline, CDR1 is MNHEY and CDR2 SVGAGI. The CDR3 region has the DNA TGTGCCAGCAGCTTCGGGAGGTGGGGGGCGGATTCGGCTTTCTTT. This translates into CASSFGRWGADSAFF.

The V call is TRBV7-9, the J call TRBJ1-4; D is perhaps TRBD1 (6 bases). CDR1 and CDR2 from the germline V gene are SEHNR and FQNEAQ (reference sequence). The CDR3 covers 16 residues. V lost 5 bases, J lost 8 bases, and 21 bases lay in between. The CDR3 DNA reads as TGTGCCAGCAGCCCGAGACAGGTTGTAGTGGGAGAAAAACTGTTTTTT. It codes for CASSPRQVVVGEKLFF.

This clone was observed a handful of times. This chain links TRBV5-4 with TRBJ1-4, with 8 bases lining up with TRBD1. V gave up 6 bases and J gave up 7 bases; unmatched junction bases: 11. The CDR3 has 15 amino acids. In germline, CDR1 is SGHNT, CDR2 YYREEE (reference sequence). CDR3 sequence reads: CASTRHGTGGEKLFF. CDR3 DNA: TGTGCCAGCACCCGCCACGGGACAGGTGGTGAAAAACTGTTTTTT.

V gene TRBV18 combines with J gene TRBJ1-1; D gene ambiguous. V was shortened by 5 bases and J by 0 bases, with 10 bases between the two germline ends. Germline loops: CDR1 KGHSH, CDR2 LQKENI. The CDR3 has 14 residues. CDR3 sequence: CASSIGMMNTEAFF. In DNA form, the CDR3 reads TGTGCCAGCTCAATAGGGATGATGAACACTGAAGCTTTCTTT.

The V gene is TRBV5-1, the J gene TRBJ1-5; no reliable D call. CDR3 length equals 14 residues. CDR1 and CDR2 (germline): SGHRS, YFSETQ. Trimming shortened V by 0 bases and J by 3 bases, and 7 bases separated the two germline ends. The CDR3 DNA sequence: TGCGCCAGCAGCTTGGGGACGAACAATCAGCCCCAGCATTTT. Translated: CASSLGTNNQPQHF. Drawing the rest from reference TRBV5-1 and TRBJ1-5, the complete variable domain is KAGVTQTPRYLIKTRGQQVTLSCSPISGHRSVSWYQQTPGQGLQFLFEYFSETQRNKGNFPGRFSGRQFSNSRSEMNVSTLELGDSALYLCASSLGTNNQPQHFGDGTRLSIL.

V gene TRBV7-3 combines with J gene TRBJ1-1; TRBD1 is a possible D gene (6 bases). Germline assignment: CDR1 SGHTA and CDR2 FQGTGA. CDR3 size: 15 residues. Between the trimmed V and J ends, which lost 5 bases and 7 bases, there was a span of 20 bases. CDR3 sequence: CASSPLIRGTGEAFF. CDR3 DNA: TGTGCCAGCAGCCCCCTGATTAGGGGGACGGGTGAAGCTTTCTTT.

The chain recombines TRBV6-5 with TRBJ1-4; 8 bases match TRBD1. V lost 0 bases and J lost 6; bases outside the gene matches: 3. Germline CDR1 reads MNHEY; CDR2 reads SVGAGI. The CDR3 has 15 residues. CDR3 loop: CASSYSTGGDEKLFF. The DNA of the CDR3 is TGTGCCAGCAGTTACTCAACAGGGGGTGATGAAAAACTGTTTTTT.

The gene calls are TRBV28 and TRBJ1-4; 8 bases line up with TRBD1. Per germline, CDR1 MDHEN and CDR2 SYDVKM. V was pared by 6 bases and J by 10 bases, with 13 bases of the junction left unmatched. The CDR3 totals 15 residues. As DNA, the CDR3 is TGTGCCAGCAGCTCAGGGGGGACAGGTGGTCCAAAACTGTTTTTT. It yields the protein CASSSGGTGGPKLFF.

The chain has TRBV10-2 and TRBJ2-2; D gene uncertain. Germline CDR1 is WSHSY and CDR2 is SAAADI. V shed 6 bases and J shed 6 bases, with 11 bases lying between them. This CDR3 has 13 residues. CDR3 coding DNA: TGCGCCAGCAGGGAAGCATTCTCCGGGGAGCTGTTTTTT. This codes for CASREAFSGELFF.

This clone has only a few counts. The chain employs TRBV30 and TRBJ1-6; D is ambiguous. CDR3 length: 13 residues. Per the germline V gene, CDR1 is GTSNPN and CDR2 is SVGIG (reference sequence). Between the trimmed V and J ends, which lost 4 bases and 6 bases, there was a span of 10 bases. The CDR3 DNA follows: TGTGCCTGGAATGGCATTCCTAATTCACCCCTCCACTTT. It specifies CAWNGIPNSPLHF.

The rearrangement links TRBV7-2 to TRBJ2-2, with 9 bases matching TRBD2. The CDR3 has 16 residues. Germline V lookup: CDR1 SGHTA, CDR2 FQGNSA. With V trimmed by 2 bases and J by 6 bases, 7 bases remained unmatched. In nucleotides, the CDR3 is TGTGCCAGCAGCTTATGGGGTAGCGGGAGTTCCGGGGAGCTGTTTTTT. Its protein product is CASSLWGSGSSGELFF.

This chain joins TRBV5-1 and TRBJ1-1; 8 nucleotides line up with TRBD1. Germline CDR1 is SGHRS and CDR2 is YFSETQ. Losses at the gene ends were 4 bases for V and 4 bases for J; bases not matched to a gene: 12. The CDR3 is made up of 16 amino acids. The CDR3 loop is CASSLTPPGGGTEAFF. The CDR3 nucleotides read TGCGCCAGCAGCCTCACCCCCCCAGGGGGCGGCACTGAAGCTTTCTTT.

A remark on this clone: Other DNA sequences in this specimen translate into the identical CDR3. Here the CDR3 reads CASSQVETQYF. In nucleotides, the CDR3 is TGTGCCAGCAGCCAAGTGGAGACCCAGTACTTC. The rearrangement links TRBV3-1 (or the pseudogene TRBV3-2) to TRBJ2-5, with D uncertain. Trimming pared 1 base from V and 5 bases from J, leaving 2 bases between. This CDR3 is built from 11 residues. Germline V lookup: CDR1 LGHDT, CDR2 YNNKEL (reference sequence).

This chain uses TRBV4-3 with TRBJ2-1; D is undetermined. The CDR3 runs to 15 residues. Germline CDR1 LGHNA, CDR2 YSLEER. The germline V and J ends were trimmed by 0 bases and 3 bases, with 9 bases remaining between them. This CDR3 is CASSQDWPFYNEQFF. The CDR3 coding sequence is TGCGCCAGCAGCCAAGATTGGCCCTTCTACAATGAGCAGTTCTTC.

This rearrangement joins TRBV5-1 to TRBJ1-4, with a weak D call TRBD1 (6 bases). The CDR3 totals 15 residues. With 0 bases removed from V and 8 bases from J, the gap between germline ends came to 14 bases. Germline values: CDR1 SGHRS, CDR2 YFSETQ. CDR3 sequence reads: CASSLGRGIKEKLFF. DNA of the CDR3: TGCGCCAGCAGCTTGGGGAGGGGGATAAAGGAAAAACTGTTTTTT.

The table lists this clone with a few counts. This chain uses TRBV19 with TRBJ1-1; no clear D. This CDR3 region has 14 residues. Germline CDR1 reads LNHDA; CDR2 reads SQIVND (reference sequence). Trimming pared 3 bases from V and 5 bases from J, leaving 13 bases between. The CDR3 DNA is TGTGCCAGTAGTATCCGTGGAGCAGGAACTGAAGCTTTCTTT. Residues: CASSIRGAGTEAFF.